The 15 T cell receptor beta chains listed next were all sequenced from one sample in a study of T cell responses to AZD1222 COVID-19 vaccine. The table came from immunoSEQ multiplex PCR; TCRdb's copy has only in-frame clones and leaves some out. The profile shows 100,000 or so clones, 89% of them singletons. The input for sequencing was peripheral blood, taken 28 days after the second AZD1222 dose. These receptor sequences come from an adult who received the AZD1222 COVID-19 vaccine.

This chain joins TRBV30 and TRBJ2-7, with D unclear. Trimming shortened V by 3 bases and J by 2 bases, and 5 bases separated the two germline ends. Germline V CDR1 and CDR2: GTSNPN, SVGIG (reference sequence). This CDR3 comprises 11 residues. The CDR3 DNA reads TGTGCCTGGAGCGTAGCCTACGAGCAGTACTTC. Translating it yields CAWSVAYEQYF. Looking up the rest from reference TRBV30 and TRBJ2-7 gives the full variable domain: SQTIHQWPATLVQPVGSPLSLECTVEGTSNPNLYWYRQAAGRGLQLLFYSVGIGQISSEVPQNLSASRPQDRQFILSSKKLLLSDSGFYLCAWSVAYEQYFGPGTRLTVT.

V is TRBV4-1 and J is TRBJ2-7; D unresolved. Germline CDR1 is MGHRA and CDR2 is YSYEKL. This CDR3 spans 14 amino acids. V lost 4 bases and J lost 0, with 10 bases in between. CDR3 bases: TGCGCCAGCAGCCCAGACATACGCTCCTACGAGCAGTACTTC. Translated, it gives CASSPDIRSYEQYF.

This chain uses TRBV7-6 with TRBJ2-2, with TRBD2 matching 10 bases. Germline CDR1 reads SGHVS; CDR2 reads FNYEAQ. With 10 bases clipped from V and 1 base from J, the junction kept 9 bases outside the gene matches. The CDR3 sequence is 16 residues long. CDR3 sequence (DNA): TGTGCCACCCAGCGGGAGGGCCCCATGAACACCGGGGAGCTGTTTTTT. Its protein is CATQREGPMNTGELFF.

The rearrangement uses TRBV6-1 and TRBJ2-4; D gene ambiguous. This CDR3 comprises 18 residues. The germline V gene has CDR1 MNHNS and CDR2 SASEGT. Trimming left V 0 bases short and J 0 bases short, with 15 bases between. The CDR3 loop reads CASSEADRLRVAKNIQYF. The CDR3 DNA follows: TGTGCCAGCAGTGAAGCCGATCGGCTTCGGGTAGCCAAAAACATTCAGTACTTC.

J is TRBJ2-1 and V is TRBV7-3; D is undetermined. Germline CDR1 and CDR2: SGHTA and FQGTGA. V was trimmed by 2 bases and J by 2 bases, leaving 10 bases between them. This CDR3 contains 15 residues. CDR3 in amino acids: CASSLGSATYNEQFF. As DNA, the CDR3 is TGTGCCAGCAGCTTAGGGTCCGCCACCTACAATGAGCAGTTCTTC.

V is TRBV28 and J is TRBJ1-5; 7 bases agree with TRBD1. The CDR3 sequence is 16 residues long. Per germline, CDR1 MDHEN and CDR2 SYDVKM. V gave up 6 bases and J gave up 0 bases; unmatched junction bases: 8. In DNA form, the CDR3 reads TGTGCCAGCAGGCTACTCAGGGGGAATAGCAATCAGCCCCAGCATTTT. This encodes CASRLLRGNSNQPQHF.

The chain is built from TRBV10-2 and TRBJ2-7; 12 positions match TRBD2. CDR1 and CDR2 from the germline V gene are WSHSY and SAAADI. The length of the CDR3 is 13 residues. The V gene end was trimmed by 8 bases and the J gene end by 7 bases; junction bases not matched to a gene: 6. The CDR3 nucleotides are TGCGCCAGCCGACTAGCGGGAGTGGGGGAGCAGTACTTC. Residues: CASRLAGVGEQYF.

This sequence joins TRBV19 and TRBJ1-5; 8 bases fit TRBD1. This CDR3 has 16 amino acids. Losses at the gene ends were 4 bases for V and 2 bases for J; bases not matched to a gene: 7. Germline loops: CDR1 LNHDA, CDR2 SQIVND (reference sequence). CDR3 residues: CASSTSGGSGNQPQHF. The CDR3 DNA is TGTGCCAGTAGTACATCAGGGGGCAGTGGCAATCAGCCCCAGCATTTT.

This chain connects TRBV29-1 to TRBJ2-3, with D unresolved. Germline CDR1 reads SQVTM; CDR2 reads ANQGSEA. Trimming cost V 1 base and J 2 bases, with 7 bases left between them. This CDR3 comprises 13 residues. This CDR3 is CSVEGRFTDTQYF. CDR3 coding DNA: TGCAGCGTTGAAGGCAGGTTCACAGATACGCAGTATTTT.

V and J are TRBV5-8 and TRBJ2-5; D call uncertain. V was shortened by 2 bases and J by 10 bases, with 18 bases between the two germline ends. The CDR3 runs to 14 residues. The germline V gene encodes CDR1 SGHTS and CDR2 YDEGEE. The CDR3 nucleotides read TGTGCCAGCAGCTTTGGATCAGGCTTTGGTGGCCAGTACTTC. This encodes CASSFGSGFGGQYF.

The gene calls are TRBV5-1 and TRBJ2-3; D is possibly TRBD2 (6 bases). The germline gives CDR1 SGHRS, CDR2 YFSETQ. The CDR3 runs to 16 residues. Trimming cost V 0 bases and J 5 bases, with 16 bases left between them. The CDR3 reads CASSLDGGRIGDTQYF. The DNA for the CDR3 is TGCGCCAGCAGCTTGGATGGGGGGAGGATTGGAGATACGCAGTATTTT. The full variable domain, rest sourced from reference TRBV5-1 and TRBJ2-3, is KAGVTQTPRYLIKTRGQQVTLSCSPISGHRSVSWYQQTPGQGLQFLFEYFSETQRNKGNFPGRFSGRQFSNSRSEMNVSTLELGDSALYLCASSLDGGRIGDTQYFGPGTRLTVL.

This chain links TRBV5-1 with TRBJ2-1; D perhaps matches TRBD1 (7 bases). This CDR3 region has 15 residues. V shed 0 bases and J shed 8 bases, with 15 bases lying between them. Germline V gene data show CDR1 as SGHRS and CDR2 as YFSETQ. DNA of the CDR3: TGCGCCAGCAGCTTGGGGCTCCAGGGGGGACATGAGCAGTTCTTC. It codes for CASSLGLQGGHEQFF.

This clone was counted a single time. The CDR3 DNA is TGTGCCAGCATTGGACAGGGCGTGAATTCACCCCTCCACTTT. Amino acids: CASIGQGVNSPLHF. The genes are TRBV2 and TRBJ1-6; 8 positions match TRBD1. The CDR3 spans 14 residues. The junction had 6 bases not matched to a gene; V was cut back by 7 bases and J by 7 bases. The germline V gene has CDR1 SNHLY and CDR2 FYNNEI.

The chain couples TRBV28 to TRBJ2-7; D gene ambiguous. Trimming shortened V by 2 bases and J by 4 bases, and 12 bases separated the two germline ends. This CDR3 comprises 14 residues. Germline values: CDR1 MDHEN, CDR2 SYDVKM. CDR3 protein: CASSLGSPIYEQYF. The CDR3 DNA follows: TGTGCCAGCAGTTTAGGTAGCCCAATATACGAGCAGTACTTC.

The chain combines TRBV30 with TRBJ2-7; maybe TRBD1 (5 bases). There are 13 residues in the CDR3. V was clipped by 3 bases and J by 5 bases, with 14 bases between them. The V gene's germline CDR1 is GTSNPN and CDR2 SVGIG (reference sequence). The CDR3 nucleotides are TGTGCCTGGAGGAATGGGCAGGGCCACGAGCAGTACTTC. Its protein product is CAWRNGQGHEQYF.